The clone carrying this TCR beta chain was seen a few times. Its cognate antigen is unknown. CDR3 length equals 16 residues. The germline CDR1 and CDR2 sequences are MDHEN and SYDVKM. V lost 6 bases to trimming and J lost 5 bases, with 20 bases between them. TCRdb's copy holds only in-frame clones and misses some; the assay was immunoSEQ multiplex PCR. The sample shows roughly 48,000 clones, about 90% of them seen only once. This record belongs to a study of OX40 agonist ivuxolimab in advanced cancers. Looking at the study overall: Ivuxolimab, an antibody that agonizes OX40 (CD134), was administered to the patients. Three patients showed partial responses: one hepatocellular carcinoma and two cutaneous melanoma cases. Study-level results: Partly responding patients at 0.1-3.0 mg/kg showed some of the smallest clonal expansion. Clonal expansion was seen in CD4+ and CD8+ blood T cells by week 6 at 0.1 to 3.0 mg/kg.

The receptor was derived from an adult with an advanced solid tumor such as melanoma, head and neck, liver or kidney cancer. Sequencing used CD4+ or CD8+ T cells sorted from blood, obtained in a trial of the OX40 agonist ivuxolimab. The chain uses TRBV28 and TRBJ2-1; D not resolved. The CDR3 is CASSPGTGRTNNEQFF. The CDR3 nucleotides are TGTGCCAGCAGCCCTGGTACGGGCCGTACGAACAATGAGCAGTTCTTC.